This TCR beta chain is from a study of neurological immune-mediated disorders. Study conclusions and caveats: The greatest TCR clonal expansion appeared in HTLV-1-associated myelopathy and the smallest, falling below healthy controls, in multiple sclerosis.

This clonotype showed up many times. Its antigen is not known. The unsorted libraries had their origin in 2 million PBMCs stored at -80 C. The cDNA came from 5'RACE with 10-nucleotide random UMIs. Every sequencing run produced over 180 million TCR-beta sequences that came from 15-18 subjects. One entry per CDR3 protein results from TCRdb running MiXCR on the 5' RACE reads. The table has about 48,000 distinct CDR3 sequences, around a tenth seen once. The material sequenced was PBMCs. The sequence came from a woman between 35 and 50 years old with HTLV-1-associated myelopathy (HAM/TSP).

The CDR3 spells CASSQEWGTQYF. The CDR3, as DNA: TGTGCCAGCAGCCAAGAGTGGGGGACGCAGTATTTT. This sequence joins TRBV3-1 and TRBJ2-3; perhaps D is TRBD1 or TRBD2 (5 bases each). Trimming removed 0 bases from V and 9 bases from J, with 7 bases in between. The CDR3 runs to 12 residues. Germline V gives CDR1 LGHDT, CDR2 YNNKEL (reference sequence).